Reported below is one T cell receptor beta chain. Its antigen is undetermined. This record comes from a study of cytomegalovirus exposure and HLA in healthy donors. About the research overall: An early release of data contained approximately 80 million unique TCRs, which came from HLA-typed donors. In terms of ancestry, the Caucasian-associated cluster contained about 81% of the roughly 400 genotyped donors. Study-wide points: As immune exposure information, only CMV serostatus was available.

The length of the CDR3 is 15 residues. The V segment lost 6 bases and the J segment 3 bases; nucleotides outside the gene matches: 6. Looked up from germline, CDR1 is MNHEY and CDR2 is SMNVEV (reference sequence). The PCR used 60 Vbeta and 13 Jbeta primers. TCRdb's table, derived via immunoSEQ multiplex PCR, lists solely in-frame clones and lacks some. The sample has 99,000 or so clones, about three quarters seen once. At the time of sampling, donors were nominally healthy, though unrecorded immune exposures were likely. The sequence derives from a woman between 18 and 29 years old in good health and CMV-seropositive. The rearrangement uses TRBV27 and TRBJ2-2; the match to TRBD2 covers 8 bases. Sequenced sample: PBMCs. This CDR3 is CASSEVSGDTGELFF. CDR3 sequence (DNA): TGTGCCAGCAGCGAAGTTAGCGGGGACACCGGGGAGCTGTTTTTT.